These 2 T cell receptor beta chains were sequenced from one sample in a study of blood T cell repertoires in COVID-19. Profiled with immunoSEQ multiplex PCR; TCRdb holds only in-frame clones, not every one. This table has almost 400,000 clones, around 87% appearing once. The material sequenced was peripheral blood. The source of these receptors is a woman aged 60-75 years with COVID-19, enrolled during active disease.

The rearrangement uses TRBV7-2 and TRBJ1-2; D is possibly TRBD1 (5 bases). Trimming removed 2 bases at V and 0 bases at J, with 16 bases between. The CDR3 sequence is 17 residues long. Germline CDR1 is SGHTA and CDR2 is FQGNSA. The CDR3 DNA sequence: TGTGCCAGCAGCTTAAATGGGGCGCCAGCTACTAACTATGGCTACACCTTC. Its protein is CASSLNGAPATNYGYTF.

J is TRBJ1-1 and V is TRBV5-1; D unclear. Trimming pared 0 bases from V and 0 bases from J, leaving 6 bases between. The CDR3 totals 14 residues. Germline CDR1 is SGHRS and CDR2 is YFSETQ. CDR3 DNA: TGCGCCAGCAGCTTGGCCCCTATGAACACTGAAGCTTTCTTT. This codes for CASSLAPMNTEAFF.